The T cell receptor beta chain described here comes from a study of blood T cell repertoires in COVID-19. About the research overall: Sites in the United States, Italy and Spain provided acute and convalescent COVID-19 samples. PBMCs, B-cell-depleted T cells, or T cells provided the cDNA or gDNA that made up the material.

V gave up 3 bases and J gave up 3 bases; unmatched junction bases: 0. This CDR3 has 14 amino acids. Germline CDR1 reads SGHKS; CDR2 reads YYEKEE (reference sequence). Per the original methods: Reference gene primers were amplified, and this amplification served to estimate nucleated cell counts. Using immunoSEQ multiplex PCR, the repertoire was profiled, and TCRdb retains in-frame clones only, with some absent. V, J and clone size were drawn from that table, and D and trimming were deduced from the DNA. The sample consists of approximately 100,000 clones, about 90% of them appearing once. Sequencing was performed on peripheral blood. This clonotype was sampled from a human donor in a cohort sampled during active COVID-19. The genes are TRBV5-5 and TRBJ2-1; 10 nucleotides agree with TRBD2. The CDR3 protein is CASSSSGSYNEQFF. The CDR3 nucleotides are TGTGCCAGCAGCTCTAGCGGGAGCTACAATGAGCAGTTCTTC.